This T cell receptor (beta chain) was captured by sequencing in a study of post-analysis software for immune sequencing data. Study-wide results and limits: Roughly 5 TRBV segments, TRBV5-6, TRBV5-1 and TRBV20-1 among them, were found more frequent in patients than controls. Normalized Chao1 diversity was significantly lower in multiple sclerosis patients than in controls.

This clonotype was counted once. The antigen is undetermined. The TCR beta cDNA libraries contained unique molecular identifiers. One entry per CDR3 protein, called by TCRdb with MiXCR from the PCR reads. The sample has under 650,000 distinct CDR3 sequences, 44% seen once. The CDR3 has 15 residues. Germline V lookup: CDR1 SEHNR, CDR2 FQNEAQ (reference sequence). The origin of this receptor is a girl between 10 and 17 years old with multiple sclerosis. Sequencing input: blood. The chain is built from TRBV7-9 and TRBJ2-4; 9 bases fit TRBD1. The J call is uncertain, as TRBJ2-7 better fits the DNA end. The CDR3 loop is CASSLAQTGGYEQYF. The CDR3 nucleotides are TGTGCCAGCAGCTTAGCCCAGACAGGGGGCTACGAGCAGTACTTC.